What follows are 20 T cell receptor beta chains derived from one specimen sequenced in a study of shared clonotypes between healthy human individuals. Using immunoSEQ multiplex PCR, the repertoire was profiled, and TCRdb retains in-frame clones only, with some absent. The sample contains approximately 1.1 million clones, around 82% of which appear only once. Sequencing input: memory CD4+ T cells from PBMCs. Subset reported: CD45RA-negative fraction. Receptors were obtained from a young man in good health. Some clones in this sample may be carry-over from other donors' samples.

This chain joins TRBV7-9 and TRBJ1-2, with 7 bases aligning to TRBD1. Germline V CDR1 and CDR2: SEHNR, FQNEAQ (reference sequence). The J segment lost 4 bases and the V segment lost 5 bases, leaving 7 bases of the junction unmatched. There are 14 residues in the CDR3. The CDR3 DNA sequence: TGTGCCAGCAGCCGAGACAGGGCTCGCTATGGCTACACCTTC. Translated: CASSRDRARYGYTF.

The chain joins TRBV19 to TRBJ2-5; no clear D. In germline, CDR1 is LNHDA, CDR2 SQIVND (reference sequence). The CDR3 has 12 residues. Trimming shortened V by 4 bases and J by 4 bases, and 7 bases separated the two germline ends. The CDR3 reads CASSRIGETQYF. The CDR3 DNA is TGTGCCAGTAGTAGGATAGGAGAGACCCAGTACTTC.

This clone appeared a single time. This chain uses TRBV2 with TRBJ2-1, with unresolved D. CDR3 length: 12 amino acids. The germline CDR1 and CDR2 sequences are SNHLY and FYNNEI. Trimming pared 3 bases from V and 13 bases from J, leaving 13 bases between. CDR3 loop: CASSDSYTEQFF. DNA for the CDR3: TGTGCCAGCAGTGACTCGTACACGGAACAGTTCTTC. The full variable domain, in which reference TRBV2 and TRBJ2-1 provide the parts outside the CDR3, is EPEVTQTPSHQVTQMGQEVILRCVPISNHLYFYWYRQILGQKVEFLVSFYNNEISEKSEIFDDQFSVERPDGSNFTLKIRSTKLEDSAMYFCASSDSYTEQFFGPGTRLTVL.

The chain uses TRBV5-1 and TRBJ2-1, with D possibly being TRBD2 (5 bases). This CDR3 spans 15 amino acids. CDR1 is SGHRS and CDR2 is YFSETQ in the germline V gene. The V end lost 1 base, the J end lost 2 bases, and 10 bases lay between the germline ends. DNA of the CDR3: TGCGCCAGCAGCTTGAGCCTAGCAGCCTACAATGAGCAGTTCTTC. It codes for CASSLSLAAYNEQFF.

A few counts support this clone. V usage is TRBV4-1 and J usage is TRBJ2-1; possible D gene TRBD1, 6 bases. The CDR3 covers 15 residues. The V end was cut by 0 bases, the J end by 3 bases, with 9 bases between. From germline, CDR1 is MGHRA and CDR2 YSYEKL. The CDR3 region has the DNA TGCGCCAGCAGCCAAGATGCAGGGGTCTACAATGAGCAGTTCTTC. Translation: CASSQDAGVYNEQFF.

In DNA, the CDR3 is TGTGCCAGCAGCGTTGGGTCCGTCTTCGGGGACGAGCAGTACTTC. The encoded protein is CASSVGSVFGDEQYF. The chain carries TRBV9 and TRBJ2-7, with TRBD2 as a possible D gene (5 bases). Germline assignment: CDR1 SGDLS and CDR2 YYNGEE. The V end lost 2 bases, the J end lost 5 bases, and 17 bases lay between the germline ends. The CDR3 totals 15 residues.

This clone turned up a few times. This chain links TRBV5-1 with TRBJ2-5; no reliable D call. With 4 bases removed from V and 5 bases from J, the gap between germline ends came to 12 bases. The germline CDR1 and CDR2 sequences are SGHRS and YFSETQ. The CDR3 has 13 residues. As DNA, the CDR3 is TGCGCCAGCAGCCGCGACGGGTTGGAGACCCAGTACTTC. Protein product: CASSRDGLETQYF.

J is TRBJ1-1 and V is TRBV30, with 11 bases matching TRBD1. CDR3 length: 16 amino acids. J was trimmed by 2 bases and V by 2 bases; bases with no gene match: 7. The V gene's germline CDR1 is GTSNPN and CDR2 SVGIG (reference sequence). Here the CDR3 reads CAWSPGQGAYNTEAFF. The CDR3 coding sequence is TGTGCCTGGAGTCCAGGACAGGGGGCTTATAACACTGAAGCTTTCTTT.

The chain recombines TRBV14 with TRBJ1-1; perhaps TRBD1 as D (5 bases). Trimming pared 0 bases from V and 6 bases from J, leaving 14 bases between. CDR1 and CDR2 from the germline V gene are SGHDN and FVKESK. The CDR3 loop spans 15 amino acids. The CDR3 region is CASSQERTPGAEAFF. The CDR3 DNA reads TGTGCCAGCAGCCAAGAAAGAACACCGGGGGCTGAAGCTTTCTTT.

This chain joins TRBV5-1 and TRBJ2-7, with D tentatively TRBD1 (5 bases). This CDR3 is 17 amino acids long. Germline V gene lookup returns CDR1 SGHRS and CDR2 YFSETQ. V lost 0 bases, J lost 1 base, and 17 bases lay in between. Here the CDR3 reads CASSLGLGVESSYEQYF. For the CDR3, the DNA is TGCGCCAGCAGCTTGGGCCTAGGGGTAGAATCGTCCTACGAGCAGTACTTC.

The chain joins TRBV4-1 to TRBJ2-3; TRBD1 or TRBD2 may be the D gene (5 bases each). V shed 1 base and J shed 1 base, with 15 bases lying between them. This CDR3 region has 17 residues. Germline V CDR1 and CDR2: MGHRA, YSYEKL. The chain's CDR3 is CASSQVQGAEGTDTQYF. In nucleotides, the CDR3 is TGCGCCAGCAGCCAAGTTCAAGGGGCGGAGGGCACAGATACGCAGTATTTT.

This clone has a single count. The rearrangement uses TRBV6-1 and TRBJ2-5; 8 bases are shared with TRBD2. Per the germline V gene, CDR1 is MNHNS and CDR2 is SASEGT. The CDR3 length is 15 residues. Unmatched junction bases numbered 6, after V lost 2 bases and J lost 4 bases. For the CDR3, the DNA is TGTGCCAGCAGTGAAAACAGGGCGGGAGGAGAGACCCAGTACTTC. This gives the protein CASSENRAGGETQYF.

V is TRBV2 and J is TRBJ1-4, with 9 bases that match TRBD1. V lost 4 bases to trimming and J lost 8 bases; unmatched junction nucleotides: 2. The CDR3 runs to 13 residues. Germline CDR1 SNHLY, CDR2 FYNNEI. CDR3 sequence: CASSADRGEKLFF. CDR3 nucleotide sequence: TGTGCCAGCAGTGCCGACAGGGGGGAAAAACTGTTTTTT.

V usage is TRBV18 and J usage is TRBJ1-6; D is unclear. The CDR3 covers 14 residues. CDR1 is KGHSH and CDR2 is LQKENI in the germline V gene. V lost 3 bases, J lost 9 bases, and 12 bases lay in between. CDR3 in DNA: TGTGCCAGCTCACCTCAAAGGGTCGGTTCACCCCTCCACTTT. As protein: CASSPQRVGSPLHF.

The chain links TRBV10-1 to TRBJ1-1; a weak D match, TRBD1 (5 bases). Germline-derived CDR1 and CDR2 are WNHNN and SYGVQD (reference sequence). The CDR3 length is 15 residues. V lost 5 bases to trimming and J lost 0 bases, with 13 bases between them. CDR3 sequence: CASSPGGGMNTEAFF. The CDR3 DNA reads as TGCGCCAGCAGTCCCGGCGGGGGTATGAACACTGAAGCTTTCTTT.

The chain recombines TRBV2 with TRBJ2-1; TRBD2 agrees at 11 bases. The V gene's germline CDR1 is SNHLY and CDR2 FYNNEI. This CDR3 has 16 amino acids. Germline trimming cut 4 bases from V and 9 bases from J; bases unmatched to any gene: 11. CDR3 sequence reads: CASSATSGSARGEQFF. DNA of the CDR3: TGTGCCAGCAGTGCAACTAGCGGGAGCGCCAGGGGTGAGCAGTTCTTC.

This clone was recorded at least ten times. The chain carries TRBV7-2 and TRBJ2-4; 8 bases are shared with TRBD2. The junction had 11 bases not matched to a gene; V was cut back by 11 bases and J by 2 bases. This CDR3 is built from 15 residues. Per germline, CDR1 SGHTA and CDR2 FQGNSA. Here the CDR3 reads CAAGGLGSTKNIQYF. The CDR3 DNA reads TGTGCCGCGGGGGGTCTCGGAAGCACCAAAAACATTCAGTACTTC.

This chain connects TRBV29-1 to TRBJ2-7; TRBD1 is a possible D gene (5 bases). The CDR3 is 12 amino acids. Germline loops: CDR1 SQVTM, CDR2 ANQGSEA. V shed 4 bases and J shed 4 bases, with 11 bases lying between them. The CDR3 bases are TGCAGCGTTGCGACAGTGACATACGAGCAGTACTTC. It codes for CSVATVTYEQYF.

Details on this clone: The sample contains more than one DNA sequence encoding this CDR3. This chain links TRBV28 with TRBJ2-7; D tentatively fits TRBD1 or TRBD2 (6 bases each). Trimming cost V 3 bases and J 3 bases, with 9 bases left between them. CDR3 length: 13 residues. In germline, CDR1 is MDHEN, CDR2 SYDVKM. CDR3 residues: CASSFGGGYEQYF. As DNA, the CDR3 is TGTGCCAGCAGTTTCGGGGGCGGCTACGAGCAGTACTTC.

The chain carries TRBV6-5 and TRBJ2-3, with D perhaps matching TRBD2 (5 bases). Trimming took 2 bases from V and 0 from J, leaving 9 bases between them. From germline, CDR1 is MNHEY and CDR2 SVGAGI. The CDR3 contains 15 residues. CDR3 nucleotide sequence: TGTGCCAGCAGTTACGCCGGGAAAAGCACAGATACGCAGTATTTT. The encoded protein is CASSYAGKSTDTQYF.